This T cell receptor (beta chain) was identified in a study of response to subunit inactivated influenza vaccine. MiXCR was run by TCRdb on the RT-PCR reads, yielding one entry per CDR3 protein. Seen here are approximately 480,000 distinct CDR3 sequences, approximately 11% observed once, and the top ten hold approximately 12%. This clonotype has just a few counts. CDR3 length: 15 residues. Per the germline V gene, CDR1 is DFQATT and CDR2 is SNEGSKA (reference sequence). The junction had 10 bases not matched to a gene; V was cut back by 0 bases and J by 6 bases. The starting material was PBMCs from blood, obtained about 40 days after vaccination. The V and J genes are TRBV20-1 and TRBJ2-7; TRBD1 agrees at 8 bases. The receptor was isolated from a middle-aged man who received an inactivated influenza vaccine. CDR3 region: CSARDDRGKFSEQYF. In nucleotides, the CDR3 is TGCAGTGCTAGAGATGACAGGGGCAAGTTTTCCGAGCAGTACTTC.